A selection of T cell receptor beta chains follows, all from one sample in a study of T cells in Graves' hyperthyroidism and ophthalmopathy. TCRdb ran MiXCR on the multiplex PCR reads and lists one entry per CDR3 protein. This table holds over 700,000 distinct CDR3 sequences, approximately 18% found once. The sample taken for sequencing was blood. The receptors come from a woman aged 45-59 years with Graves' hyperthyroidism that later progressed to Graves' ophthalmopathy. The CDR3 runs from the conserved cysteine through the conserved F or W. D genes are given only for firm matches. A clone size is listed for some rows: how often the clone was seen (once, few, many), or a class if it is expanded.

TRBD1,TRBJ2-7,TRBV6-5,NA,TGTGCCGGCAGTTACCAGGGGGCTTACGGCGACTACGAGCAGTACTTC,CAGSYQGAYGDYEQYF
NA,TRBJ1-3,TRBV6-1,NA,TGTGCCAGCAGTGAAGGCTTCAGGGTCGGAAACACCATATATTTT,CASSEGFRVGNTIYF
NA,TRBJ2-3,TRBV7-2,NA,TGTGCCAGCAGCTTTTTAGGGCCCCGGAGGGATAAGTATTTT,CASSFLGPRRDKYF
NA,TRBJ2-1,TRBV19,NA,TGTGCCAGTAGTACCCGGACCTACAATGAGCAGTTCTTC,CASSTRTYNEQFF
NA,TRBJ2-7,TRBV2,many,TGTGCCAGCAGTGAAGTGGGGTACGAGCAGTACTTC,CASSEVGYEQYF
NA,TRBJ1-2,TRBV5-1,many,TGCGCCAGCAGCTTGGTGGTCGTGGGGGGAGACTATGGCTACACCTTC,CASSLVVVGGDYGYTF
NA,TRBJ1-6,TRBV7-6,many,TGTGCCAGCAGCCCGGGAGACAGATACTATAATTCACCCCTCCACTTT,CASSPGDRYYNSPLHF
TRBD2,TRBJ2-5,TRBV2,few,TGTGCCACCGAAAGCGGGGAACAAGAGACCCAGTACTTC,CATESGEQETQYF
TRBD1,TRBJ1-6,TRBV19,few,TGTGCCAGTAGTATCGGACAGGGAGGATCACCCCTCCACTTT,CASSIGQGGSPLHF
NA,TRBJ2-2,TRBV29-1,NA,TGCAGCGTTGTCGTGTTTGACACCGGGGAGCTGTTTTTT,CSVVVFDTGELFF
TRBD1,TRBJ1-4,TRBV10-3,once,TGTGCCATCAGTAACCAGGGGGCCGATAATGAAAAACTGTTTTTT,CAISNQGADNEKLFF
TRBD1,TRBJ2-2,TRBV29-1,NA,TGCAGCGTTGATTCCGACAGGGGGCCCACCGGGGAGCTGTTTTTT,CSVDSDRGPTGELFF
NA,TRBJ2-7,TRBV5-1,many,TGCGCCAGCAGCTTCCGTGAGACAGGACCCTACGAGCAGTACTTC,CASSFRETGPYEQYF
TRBD1,TRBJ1-1,TRBV29-1,NA,TGCAGCGTTTGGACAGGGGGAAACACTGAAGCTTTCTTT,CSVWTGGNTEAFF
NA,TRBJ1-6,TRBV15,few,TGTGCCACCAGCAGGGACAAAGGCGGTTCACCCCTCCACTTT,CATSRDKGGSPLHF
NA,TRBJ2-7,TRBV5-4,NA,TGTGCCAGCAGCTTGGGTGACGGAACACCGGGGTACGAGCAGTACTTC,CASSLGDGTPGYEQYF
TRBD1,TRBJ2-1,TRBV6-4,NA,TGTGCCAGCAGTGACTTAGGGGACAGGGTAATCAATGAGCAGTTCTTC,CASSDLGDRVINEQFF
NA,TRBJ2-1,TRBV2,many,TGTGCCAGCACGGTCGGGACTTATTCCTACAATGAGCAGTTCTTC,CASTVGTYSYNEQFF
NA,TRBJ2-7,TRBV11-2,NA,TGTGCCAGCAGCTTACTCCCGCCGGGACTGATCTACGTGCAGTACTTC,CASSLLPPGLIYVQYF
TRBD1,TRBJ2-1,TRBV14,few,TGTGCCAGCAGCCACGAAGGGACAGCAAATGAGCAGTTCTTC,CASSHEGTANEQFF
NA,TRBJ1-1,TRBV4-1,NA,TGCGCCAGCAGCCAAGAGCGCCTCGGGGCGTCGAGCACTGAAGCTTTCTTT,CASSQERLGASSTEAFF
TRBD2,TRBJ2-1,TRBV20-1,NA,TGCAGTGCTAGATTGACTAGCCGTGAGCAGTTCTTC,CSARLTSREQFF
NA,TRBJ2-5,TRBV7-3,NA,TGTGCCAGCAGCGATGGGACTCCGAGGGAGACCCAGTACTTC,CASSDGTPRETQYF
TRBD2,TRBJ2-1,TRBV27,NA,TGTGCCAGCAGTTCCCCTAGCGGGGGCTACAATGAGCAGTTCTTC,CASSSPSGGYNEQFF
NA,TRBJ1-2,TRBV11-2,many,TGTGCCAGCAGCCCTCTGCTGGAACCGAACTATGGCTACACCTTC,CASSPLLEPNYGYTF
TRBD1,TRBJ1-3,TRBV18,NA,TGTGCCAGCTCAGCTGATCCGGGACAGATTGTCTCTGGAAACACCATATATTTT,CASSADPGQIVSGNTIYF
TRBD1,TRBJ2-5,TRBV13,NA,TGTGCCAGCAGCCAGCCAAGGACAGGGAATCGAGAGACCCAGTACTTC,CASSQPRTGNRETQYF
NA,TRBJ1-2,TRBV6-1,NA,TGTGCCAGCAGTGAAGCGCTGGGGTTCTATGGCTACACCTTC,CASSEALGFYGYTF
NA,TRBJ1-5,TRBV7-8,few,TGTGCCAGCCGCTTGGGGGCCTTTGGGGGTCAGCCCCAGCATTTT,CASRLGAFGGQPQHF
NA,TRBJ2-7,TRBV10-3,few,TGTGCCATCAGTGGACAGCGCTCCTACGAGCAGTACTTC,CAISGQRSYEQYF
NA,TRBJ1-6,TRBV30,NA,TGTGCCTGGACCCCAGTTTCAGTCCGCGTGTCACCCCTCCACTTT,CAWTPVSVRVSPLHF
TRBD1,TRBJ1-1,TRBV27,many,TGTGCCAGCAGTTTTTTTCGGACAGGGGGTCGCCACACTGAAGCTTTCTTT,CASSFFRTGGRHTEAFF
NA,TRBJ2-1,TRBV2,many,TGTGCCAGAAGAAGTTACGGGGGAGTCAATGAGCAGTTCTTC,CARRSYGGVNEQFF
NA,TRBJ2-3,TRBV12-3/TRBV12-4,NA,TGTGCCAGCAGTCCCACCCGGGTAGGGCCCACAGATACGCAGTATTTT,CASSPTRVGPTDTQYF
NA,TRBJ1-1,TRBV5-1,many,TGCGCCAGCAGCTTGGCAGGGGCGCGGCCTAACACTGAAGCTTTCTTT,CASSLAGARPNTEAFF
NA,TRBJ2-2,TRBV11-1,many,TGTGCCAGCAGCTTAGAGGTAGCACAGACCGGGGAGCTGTTTTTT,CASSLEVAQTGELFF
NA,TRBJ1-1,TRBV2,many,TGTGCCAGCAGTGAAGGGGAAACTGAAGCTTTCTTT,CASSEGETEAFF
TRBD2,TRBJ2-3,TRBV11-2,NA,TGTGCCAGCAGCCAGACTAGCGGGGGTATACTAAGCACAGATACGCAGTATTTT,CASSQTSGGILSTDTQYF
TRBD2,TRBJ2-2,TRBV3-1,few,TGTGCCAGCAGCCAAGATTTAGCGGGGGGCATTGGGGCCGGGGAGCTGTTTTTT,CASSQDLAGGIGAGELFF